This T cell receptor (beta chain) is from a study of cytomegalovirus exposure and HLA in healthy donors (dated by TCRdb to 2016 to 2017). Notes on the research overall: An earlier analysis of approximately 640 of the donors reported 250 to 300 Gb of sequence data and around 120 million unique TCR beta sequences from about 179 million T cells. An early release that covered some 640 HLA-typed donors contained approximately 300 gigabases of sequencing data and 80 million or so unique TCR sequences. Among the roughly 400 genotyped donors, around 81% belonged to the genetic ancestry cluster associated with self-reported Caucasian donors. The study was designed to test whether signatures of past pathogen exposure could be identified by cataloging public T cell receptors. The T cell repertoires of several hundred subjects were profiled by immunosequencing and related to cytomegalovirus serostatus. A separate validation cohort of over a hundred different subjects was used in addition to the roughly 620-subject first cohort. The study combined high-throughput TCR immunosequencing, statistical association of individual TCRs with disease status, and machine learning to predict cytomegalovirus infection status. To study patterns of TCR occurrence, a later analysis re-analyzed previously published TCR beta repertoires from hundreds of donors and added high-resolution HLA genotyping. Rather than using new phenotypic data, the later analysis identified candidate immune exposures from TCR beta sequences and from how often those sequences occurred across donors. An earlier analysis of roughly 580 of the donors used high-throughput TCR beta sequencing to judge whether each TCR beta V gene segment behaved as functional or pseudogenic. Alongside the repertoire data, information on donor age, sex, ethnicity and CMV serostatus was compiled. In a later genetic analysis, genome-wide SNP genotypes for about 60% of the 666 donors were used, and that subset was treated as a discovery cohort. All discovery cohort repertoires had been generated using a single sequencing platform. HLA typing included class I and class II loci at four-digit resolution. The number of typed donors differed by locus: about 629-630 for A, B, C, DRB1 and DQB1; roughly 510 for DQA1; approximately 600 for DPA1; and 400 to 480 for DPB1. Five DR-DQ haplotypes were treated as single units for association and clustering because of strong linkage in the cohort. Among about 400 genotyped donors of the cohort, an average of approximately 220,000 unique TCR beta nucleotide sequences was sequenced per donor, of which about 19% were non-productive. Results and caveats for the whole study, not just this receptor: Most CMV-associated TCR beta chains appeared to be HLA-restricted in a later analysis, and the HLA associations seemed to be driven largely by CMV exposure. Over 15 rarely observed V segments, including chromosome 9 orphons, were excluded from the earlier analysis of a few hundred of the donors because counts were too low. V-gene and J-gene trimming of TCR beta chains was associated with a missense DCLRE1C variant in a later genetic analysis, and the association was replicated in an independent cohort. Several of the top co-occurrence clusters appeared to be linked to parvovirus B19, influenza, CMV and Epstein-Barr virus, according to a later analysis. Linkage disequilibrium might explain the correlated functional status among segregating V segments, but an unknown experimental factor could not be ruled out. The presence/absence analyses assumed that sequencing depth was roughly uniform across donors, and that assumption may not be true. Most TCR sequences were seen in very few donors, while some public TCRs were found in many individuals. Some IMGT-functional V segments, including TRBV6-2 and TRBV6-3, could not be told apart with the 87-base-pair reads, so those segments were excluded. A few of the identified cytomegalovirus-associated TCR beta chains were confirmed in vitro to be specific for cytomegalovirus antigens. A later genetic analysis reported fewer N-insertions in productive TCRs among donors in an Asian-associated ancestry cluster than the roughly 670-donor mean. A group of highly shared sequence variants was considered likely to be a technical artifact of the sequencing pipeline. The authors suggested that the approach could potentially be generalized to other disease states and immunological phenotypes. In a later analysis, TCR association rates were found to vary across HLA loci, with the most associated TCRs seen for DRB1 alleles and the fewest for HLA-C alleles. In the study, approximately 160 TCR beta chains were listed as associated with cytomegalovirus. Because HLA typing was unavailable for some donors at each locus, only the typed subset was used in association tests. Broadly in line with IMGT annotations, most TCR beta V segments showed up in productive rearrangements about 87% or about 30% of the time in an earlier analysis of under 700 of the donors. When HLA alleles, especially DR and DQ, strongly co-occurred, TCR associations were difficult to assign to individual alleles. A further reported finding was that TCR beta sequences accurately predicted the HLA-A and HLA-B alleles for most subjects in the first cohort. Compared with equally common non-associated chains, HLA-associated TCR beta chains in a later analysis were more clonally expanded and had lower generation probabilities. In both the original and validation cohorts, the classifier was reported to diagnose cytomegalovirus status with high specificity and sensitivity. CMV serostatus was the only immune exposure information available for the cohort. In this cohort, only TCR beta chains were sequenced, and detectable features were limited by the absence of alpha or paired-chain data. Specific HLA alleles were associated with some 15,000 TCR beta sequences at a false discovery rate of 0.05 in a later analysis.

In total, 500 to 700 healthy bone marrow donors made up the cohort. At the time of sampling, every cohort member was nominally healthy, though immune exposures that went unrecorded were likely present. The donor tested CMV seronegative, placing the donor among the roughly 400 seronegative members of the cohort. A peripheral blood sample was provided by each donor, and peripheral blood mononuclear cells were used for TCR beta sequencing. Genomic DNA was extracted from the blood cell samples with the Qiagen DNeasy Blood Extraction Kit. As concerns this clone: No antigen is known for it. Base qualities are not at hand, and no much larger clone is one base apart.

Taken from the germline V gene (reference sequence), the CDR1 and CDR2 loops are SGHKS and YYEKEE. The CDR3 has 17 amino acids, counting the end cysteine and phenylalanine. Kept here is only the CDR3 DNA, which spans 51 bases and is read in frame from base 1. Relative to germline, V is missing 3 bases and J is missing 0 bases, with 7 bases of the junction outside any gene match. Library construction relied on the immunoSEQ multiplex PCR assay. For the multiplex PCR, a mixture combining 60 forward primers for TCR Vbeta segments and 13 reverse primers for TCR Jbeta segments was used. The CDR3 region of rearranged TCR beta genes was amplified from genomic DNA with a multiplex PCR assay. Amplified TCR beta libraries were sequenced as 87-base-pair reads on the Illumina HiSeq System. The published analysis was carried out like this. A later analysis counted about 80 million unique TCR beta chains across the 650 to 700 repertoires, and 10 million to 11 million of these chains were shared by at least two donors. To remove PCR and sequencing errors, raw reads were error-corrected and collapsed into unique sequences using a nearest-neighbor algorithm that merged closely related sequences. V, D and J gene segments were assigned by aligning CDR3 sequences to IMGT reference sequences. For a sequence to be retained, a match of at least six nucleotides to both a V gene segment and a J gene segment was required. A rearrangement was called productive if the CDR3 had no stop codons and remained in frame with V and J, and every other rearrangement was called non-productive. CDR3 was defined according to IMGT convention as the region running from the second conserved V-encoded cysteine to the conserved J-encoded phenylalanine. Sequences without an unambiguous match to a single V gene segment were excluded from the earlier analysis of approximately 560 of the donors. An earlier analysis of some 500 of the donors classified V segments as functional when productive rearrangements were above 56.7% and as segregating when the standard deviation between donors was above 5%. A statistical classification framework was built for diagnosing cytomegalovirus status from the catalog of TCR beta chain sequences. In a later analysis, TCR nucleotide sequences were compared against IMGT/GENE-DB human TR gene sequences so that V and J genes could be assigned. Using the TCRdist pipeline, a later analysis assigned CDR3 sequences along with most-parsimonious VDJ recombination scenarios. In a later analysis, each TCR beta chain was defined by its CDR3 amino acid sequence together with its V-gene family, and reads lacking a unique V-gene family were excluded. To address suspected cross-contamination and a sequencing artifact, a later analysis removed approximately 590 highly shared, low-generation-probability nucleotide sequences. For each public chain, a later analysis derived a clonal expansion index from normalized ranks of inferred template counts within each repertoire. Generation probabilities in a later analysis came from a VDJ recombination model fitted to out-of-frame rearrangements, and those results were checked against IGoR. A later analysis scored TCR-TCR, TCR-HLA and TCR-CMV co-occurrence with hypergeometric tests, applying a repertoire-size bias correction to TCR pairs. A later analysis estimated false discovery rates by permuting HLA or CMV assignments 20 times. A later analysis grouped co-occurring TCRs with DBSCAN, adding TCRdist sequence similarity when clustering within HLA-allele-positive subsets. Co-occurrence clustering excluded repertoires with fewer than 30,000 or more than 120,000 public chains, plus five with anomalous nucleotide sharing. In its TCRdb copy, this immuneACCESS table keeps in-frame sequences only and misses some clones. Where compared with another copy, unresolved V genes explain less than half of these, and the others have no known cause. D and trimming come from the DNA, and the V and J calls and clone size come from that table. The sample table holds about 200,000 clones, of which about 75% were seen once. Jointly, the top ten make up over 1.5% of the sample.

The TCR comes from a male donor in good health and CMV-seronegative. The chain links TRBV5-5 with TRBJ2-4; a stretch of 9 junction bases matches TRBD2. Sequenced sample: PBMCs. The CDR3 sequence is CASSSAAGGIAKNIQYF. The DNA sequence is TGTGCCAGCAGCTCTGCAGCGGGGGGAATAGCCAAAAACATTCAGTACTTC.